The clone carrying this T cell receptor (beta chain) has a count of ten or more. Its antigen remains unidentified. Read coverage stops 3 residues before the CDR3 terminus; the germline J gene supplies the remainder. Using immunoSEQ multiplex PCR, the repertoire was profiled, and TCRdb retains in-frame clones only, with some absent. This sample shows roughly 34,000 clones and no singletons; about 30% rests with the ten largest. This specimen belongs to a study of T cell clonality in common variable immunodeficiency. Study results and limitations: Fewer deletions and N-nucleotide insertions were reportedly seen in common variable immunodeficiency TCR beta sequences.

The V end was cut by 3 bases, the J end by 4 bases, with 14 bases between. The CDR3 sequence is 15 residues long. Germline V gene data show CDR1 as ENHRY and CDR2 as SYGVKD. V usage is TRBV10-3 and J usage is TRBJ2-3; D is possibly TRBD2 (6 bases). The receptor comes from a human donor with common variable immunodeficiency. The sample taken for sequencing was peripheral blood mononuclear cells. CDR3: CAISDPTSSPDTQYF. The CDR3 DNA, read in part, is TGTGCCATCAGTGACCCTACTAGCTCCCCAGATACG.